The 5 T cell receptor beta chains given below trace back to one sample, sequenced in a study of cytomegalovirus exposure and HLA in healthy donors. PCR employed 60 Vbeta and 13 Jbeta primers. The method was immunoSEQ multiplex PCR; TCRdb's version includes in-frame clones alone and lacks a portion of them. Here the sample spans about 190,000 clones, about nine tenths being singletons. Sequencing input: PBMCs. These receptors all come from a boy between 2 and 10 years old in good health and CMV-seronegative.

The chain couples TRBV10-3 to TRBJ2-2; 12 positions match TRBD2. The CDR3 has 16 amino acids. Per germline, CDR1 ENHRY and CDR2 SYGVKD. J lost 7 bases, V lost 2 bases, and 5 bases had no gene match. The CDR3 nucleotides are TGTGCCATCAGTGAGGTGACTAGCGGGAGCGTCGGGGAGCTGTTTTTT. Translation gives CAISEVTSGSVGELFF.

This clone was picked up many times. This chain links TRBV6-1 with TRBJ2-6, with D maybe TRBD1 (5 bases). With 5 bases removed from V and 0 bases from J, the gap between germline ends came to 8 bases. The CDR3 sequence is 15 residues long. Germline V gene data show CDR1 as MNHNS and CDR2 as SASEGT. DNA for the CDR3: TGTGCCAGCAGTAAGGGGTACTCTGGGGCCAACGTCCTGACTTTC. Encoded protein: CASSKGYSGANVLTF.

The chain employs TRBV11-3 and TRBJ2-7; weak D call: TRBD1 (5 bases). In germline, CDR1 is SGHNT, CDR2 YENEEA. V was trimmed by 3 bases and J by 3 bases, leaving 9 bases between them. The CDR3 totals 13 residues. This CDR3 reads CASSFGDSYEQYF. The CDR3 DNA sequence: TGTGCCAGCAGCTTCGGAGACAGCTACGAGCAGTACTTC.

V usage is TRBV4-1 and J usage is TRBJ2-2; 8 bases are a match to TRBD2. Germline V CDR1 and CDR2: MGHRA, YSYEKL. The CDR3 extends over 16 amino acids. Trimming removed 1 base from V and 4 bases from J; junction bases left unmatched: 5. The CDR3: CASSQGDGGGTGELFF. The CDR3, as DNA: TGCGCCAGCAGCCAAGGGGACGGGGGGGGCACCGGGGAGCTGTTTTTT.

This clone showed up just once. V gene TRBV19 combines with J gene TRBJ1-6; no clear D gene. This CDR3 has 16 residues. V was shortened by 1 base and J by 7 bases, with 14 bases between the two germline ends. The germline V gene has CDR1 LNHDA and CDR2 SQIVND (reference sequence). DNA for the CDR3: TGTGCCAGTAGTATAGGCCAGGCCCGGAGGAATTCACCCCTCCACTTT. It specifies CASSIGQARRNSPLHF.